Described below is a single TCR beta chain sequence and its context. Clones were read by immunoSEQ multiplex PCR, and TCRdb kept only the in-frame ones, dropping some. The sample yields fewer than 110,000 clones, 75% to 90% seen once. This sample stems from a study of blood T cell repertoires in COVID-19. Study information: T cells, B-cell-depleted T cells, or PBMCs supplied cDNA or gDNA.

Trimming stripped 6 bases from V and 7 bases from J, with 16 bases between. Per the germline V gene, CDR1 is SNHLY and CDR2 is FYNNEI. CDR3 length: 13 residues. Material: peripheral blood. V usage is TRBV2 and J usage is TRBJ2-7, with D perhaps matching TRBD1 (6 bases). This TCR came from a human donor in a cohort sampled during active COVID-19. CDR3: CASRPDSRGEQYF. CDR3 bases: TGTGCCAGCAGGCCGGACAGCCGAGGGGAGCAGTACTTC.